This T cell receptor (beta chain) was retrieved from a study of shared clonotypes between healthy human individuals. Repertoires were generated with immunoSEQ multiplex PCR, while TCRdb's copy carries only in-frame clones and drops some. The table records 450,000 to 700,000 clones, 95% to 96% of them present only once. The CDR3 contains 18 residues. The germline gives CDR1 SGHVS, CDR2 FNYEAQ. V lost 5 bases to trimming and J lost 2 bases; unmatched junction nucleotides: 14. Cells designated naive CD8 were CD45RO-negative and were positively selected for CCR7, with terminally differentiated effector memory CD45RA+ cells excluded.

The sequence derives from a young woman in good health. The sample taken for sequencing was naive CD8+ T cells sorted from blood. The gene calls are TRBV7-6 and TRBJ2-3, with TRBD2 matching 9 bases. The CDR3 nucleotides read TGTGCCAGCAGCCTCCCCCCTGGCGGGAGGGCCCCCACAGATACGCAGTATTTT. Translated: CASSLPPGGRAPTDTQYF.